These 8 T cell receptor beta chains were all obtained from the same sample, sequenced in a study of T cell responses to AZD1222 COVID-19 vaccine (dated by TCRdb to the early 2020s). Library construction relied on the immunoSEQ multiplex PCR assay. TCRdb took this table from immuneACCESS and kept in-frame rearrangements with V and J called. Such tables lack part of the clones; where checked against another copy, unresolved V genes explain under half of the gap, and the rest is unexplained. The table for this sample lists about 78,000 clones; 80% to 85% of them were counted only once. The ten largest clones take up around 2.8% of the sample. Sample time point, as interpreted from the label and publication: baseline before first vaccination. Here the sequenced sample was peripheral blood, taken on day 0 of AZD1222 vaccination. Receptors were obtained from an adult in good health.

The chain combines TRBV30 with TRBJ1-6; D remains ambiguous. This CDR3 is 15 amino acids long. Trimming removed 4 bases from V and 7 bases from J, with 17 bases in between. In germline, CDR1 is GTSNPN, CDR2 SVGIG (reference sequence). CDR3 nucleotides: TGTGCCTGGAAGCAACGGGCCACCCCCAATTCACCCCTCCACTTT. Encoded protein: CAWKQRATPNSPLHF.

The gene calls are TRBV7-2 and TRBJ1-1; D gene ambiguous. The V gene's germline CDR1 is SGHTA and CDR2 FQGNSA. Trimming removed 3 bases at V and 2 bases at J, with 7 bases between. The CDR3 contains 13 residues. CDR3 sequence (DNA): TGTGCCAGCAGCTTCGCCAGTAACACTGAAGCTTTCTTT. This encodes CASSFASNTEAFF.

DNA for the CDR3: TGTGCCAGCAGTTCTCGGACAGGGCTTAGCTCCTACAATGAGCAGTTCTTC. This encodes CASSSRTGLSSYNEQFF. The chain is built from TRBV27 and TRBJ2-1, with 8 bases that match TRBD1. Germline V CDR1 and CDR2: MNHEY, SMNVEV (reference sequence). V lost 4 bases to trimming and J lost 0 bases; unmatched junction nucleotides: 8. The CDR3 runs to 17 residues.

The chain joins TRBV2 to TRBJ1-3; no firm D call. Germline CDR1 and CDR2: SNHLY and FYNNEI. The CDR3 has 13 amino acids. V lost 5 bases to trimming and J lost 5 bases, with 10 bases between them. CDR3 nucleotides: TGTGCCAGCAGTTTGTGGACCCGAAACACCATATATTTT. The encoded protein is CASSLWTRNTIYF.

This chain links TRBV9 with TRBJ2-2; D uncertain. The V end lost 2 bases, the J end lost 6 bases, and 2 bases lay between the germline ends. CDR3 length: 11 residues. Germline CDR1 reads SGDLS; CDR2 reads YYNGEE. CDR3 nucleotide sequence: TGTGCCAGCAGCGTGCCCGGGGAGCTGTTTTTT. Amino acids: CASSVPGELFF.

V is TRBV6-5 and J is TRBJ1-2; 7 positions agree with TRBD1. Germline lookup yields CDR1 MNHEY and CDR2 SVGAGI. J was trimmed by 7 bases and V by 2 bases; bases with no gene match: 10. This CDR3 spans 15 amino acids. The CDR3 nucleotides are TGTGCCAGCAGTTACCAGGACAGGAGGGGCCCTGGCTACACCTTC. Translated: CASSYQDRRGPGYTF.

This rearrangement joins TRBV5-8 to TRBJ2-2, with TRBD1 identical over 10 bases. Looked up from germline, CDR1 is SGHTS and CDR2 is YDEGEE. V lost 1 base, J lost 4 bases, and 1 base stayed unmatched. This CDR3 spans 15 amino acids. The CDR3 is CASSLWDRGTGELFF. CDR3 bases: TGTGCCAGCAGCTTGTGGGACAGGGGCACCGGGGAGCTGTTTTTT.

The V and J genes are TRBV6-5 and TRBJ1-6, with a tentative D call TRBD1 (5 bases). The V gene lost 7 bases and the J gene lost 8 bases, with 12 bases spanning the gap. CDR1 is MNHEY, CDR2 SVGAGI, per germline. The CDR3 runs 13 residues. The CDR3 DNA sequence: TGTGCCAGCAACGTTGGGGGGGATTCACCCCTCCACTTT. It yields the protein CASNVGGDSPLHF.